This TCR beta chain was identified during a study of a mutant IDH1 vaccine in newly diagnosed glioma. About the research overall: Vaccines were begun 4-6 weeks after radiotherapy alone, or with temozolomide cycles. Treated patients showed a male proportion of approximately 62%, a female proportion of about 40%, and a mean age of around 39 years. Study-level results: Variations in leading peripheral T cell clonotypes appeared to have no connection with pseudoprogression. Detectable vaccine-induced immune responses arose in around 93% of patients.

This clone was recorded a few times. Its antigen is undetermined. TCRdb's copy holds only in-frame clones and misses some; the assay was immunoSEQ multiplex PCR. The sample records over 30,000 clones, approximately 53% being singletons. The CDR3 length is 17 residues. V gave up 5 bases and J gave up 4 bases; unmatched junction bases: 17. Germline-derived CDR1 and CDR2 are SGHTA and FQGNSA. Noted time point: week 5, during vaccination. In the vaccine, a single dose held 300 ug of the mutant IDH1 20-mer peptide, along with topical imiquimod. The sample consisted of PBMCs, taken from a glioma patient whose treatment included an IDH1 peptide vaccine. The chain links TRBV7-2 to TRBJ2-7; 7 bases are a match to TRBD1. The source is a woman aged 18-29 years with glioma. The CDR3 here is CASSLHLPGQILYEQYF. Here the CDR3 DNA reads TGTGCCAGCAGCCTTCACCTTCCGGGACAGATACTTTACGAGCAGTACTTC.